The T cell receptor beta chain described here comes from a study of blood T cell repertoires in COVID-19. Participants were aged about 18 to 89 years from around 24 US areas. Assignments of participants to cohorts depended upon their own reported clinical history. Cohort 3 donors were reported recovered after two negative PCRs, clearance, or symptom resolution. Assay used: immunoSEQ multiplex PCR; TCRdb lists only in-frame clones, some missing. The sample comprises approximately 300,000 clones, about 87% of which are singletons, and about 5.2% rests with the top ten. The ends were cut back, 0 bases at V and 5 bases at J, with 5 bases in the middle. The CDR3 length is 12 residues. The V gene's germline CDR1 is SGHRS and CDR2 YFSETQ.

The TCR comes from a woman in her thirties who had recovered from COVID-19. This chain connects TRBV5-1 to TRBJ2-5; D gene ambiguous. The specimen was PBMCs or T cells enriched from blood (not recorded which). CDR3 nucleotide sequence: TGCGCCAGCAGCTTGGGAGTTGAGACCCAGTACTTC. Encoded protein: CASSLGVETQYF. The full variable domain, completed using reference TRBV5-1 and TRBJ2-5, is KAGVTQTPRYLIKTRGQQVTLSCSPISGHRSVSWYQQTPGQGLQFLFEYFSETQRNKGNFPGRFSGRQFSNSRSEMNVSTLELGDSALYLCASSLGVETQYFGPGTRLLVL.